One and the same sample provided the 32 T cell receptor beta chains below, sequenced in a study of human T cells and chemical hapten exposure. From the RACE reads, TCRdb called clonotypes with MiXCR, one entry per CDR3 protein. Here the sample spans around 350,000 distinct CDR3 sequences, roughly 6% being singletons. The time point was: pre-sensitization, week 0. Stated treatment: therapeutic diphenylcyclopropenone sensitization with weekly scalp DPC. The specimen was whole blood, collected in connection with sensitization to the hapten diphenylcyclopropenone (DPC). Receptor source: a woman younger than 35 with alopecia areata. Some clones in this sample may be carry-over from other donors' samples.

This clonotype was seen ten or more times. The rearrangement joins TRBV3-1 to TRBJ1-5; D gene ambiguous. Germline loops: CDR1 LGHDT, CDR2 YNNKEL (reference sequence). The CDR3 contains 13 residues. Trimming left V 11 bases short and J 5 bases short, with 16 bases between. CDR3 sequence (DNA): TGTGCCCCCCTCTGGGTAACCGATCAGCCCCAGCATTTT. Protein sequence: CAPLWVTDQPQHF.

This clonotype was observed at least ten times. V usage is TRBV28 and J usage is TRBJ1-5; perhaps TRBD1 as D (5 bases). Trimming pared 3 bases from V and 6 bases from J, leaving 15 bases between. Germline CDR1 MDHEN, CDR2 SYDVKM. The CDR3 consists of 15 residues. The CDR3 protein is CASSFWGRGAQPQHF. CDR3 DNA: TGTGCCAGCAGTTTCTGGGGGAGAGGGGCTCAGCCCCAGCATTTT.

This clonotype was observed many times. The gene calls are TRBV12-3 or TRBV12-4 and TRBJ2-4; 9 bases align to TRBD2. V shed 5 bases, J shed 0 bases, and the junction held 8 bases outside the gene matches. This CDR3 has 17 residues. In DNA form, the CDR3 reads TGTGCCAGCAGTCTTAGCGGGGGCGACTTAGCCAAAAACATTCAGTACTTC. This gives the protein CASSLSGGDLAKNIQYF.

This clonotype was counted many times. The rearrangement links TRBV20-1 to TRBJ2-1, with 7 bases aligning to TRBD1. The CDR3 extends over 11 amino acids. Germline assignment: CDR1 DFQATT and CDR2 SNEGSKA (reference sequence). Germline trimming cut 6 bases from V and 8 bases from J; bases unmatched to any gene: 4. The CDR3 is CSAEQGYEQFF. The CDR3 coding sequence is TGCAGTGCAGAACAGGGGTATGAGCAGTTCTTC.

The chain uses TRBV4-3 and TRBJ1-6, with D maybe TRBD1 (5 bases). Germline V CDR1 and CDR2: LGHNA, YSLEER. Trimming removed 0 bases from V and 8 bases from J, with 11 bases in between. CDR3 length: 15 amino acids. This CDR3 reads CASSQEGRSYSPLHF. The CDR3 DNA sequence: TGCGCCAGCAGCCAAGAGGGACGGAGTTATTCACCCCTCCACTTT.

This rearrangement joins TRBV20-1 to TRBJ1-4; D gene uncertain. Germline loops: CDR1 DFQATT, CDR2 SNEGSKA (reference sequence). V gave up 0 bases and J gave up 8 bases, with 16 bases separating them. The CDR3 extends over 15 amino acids. The CDR3 reads CSARDFSGPGEKLFF. CDR3 DNA: TGCAGTGCTAGAGACTTTAGCGGGCCGGGGGAAAAACTGTTTTTT.

This clonotype was recorded at least ten times. J is TRBJ2-4 and V is TRBV7-2, with 10 bases identical to TRBD2. CDR3 length equals 17 residues. The V gene end was trimmed by 0 bases and the J gene end by 7 bases; junction bases not matched to a gene: 9. Germline lookup yields CDR1 SGHTA and CDR2 FQGNSA. The CDR3 spells CASSLAGSGGPRNIQYF. Written as DNA, the CDR3 is TGTGCCAGCAGCTTAGCGGGTAGCGGGGGGCCTAGGAACATTCAGTACTTC.

In its sample, this clonotype was seen a few times. CDR3 protein: CASSEYGTGGLNTEAFF. CDR3 bases: TGTGCCAGCAGTGAATATGGGACGGGGGGGTTGAACACTGAAGCTTTCTTT. The J gene is TRBJ1-1, the V gene TRBV25-1, with TRBD1 as a possible D gene (5 bases). Germline lookup yields CDR1 MGHDK and CDR2 SYGVNS. This CDR3 is built from 17 residues. The germline V and J ends were trimmed by 0 bases and 0 bases, with 14 bases remaining between them.

Only a few counts were recorded for this clonotype. The CDR3 bases are TGCGCCAGCAGCCAAGAATCCGGACTAGGTTACTACGAGCAGTACTTC. Its protein product is CASSQESGLGYYEQYF. This sequence joins TRBV4-3 and TRBJ2-7; 7 bases match TRBD2. From germline, CDR1 is LGHNA and CDR2 YSLEER. V was clipped by 0 bases and J by 3 bases; unmatched bases: 8. The CDR3 runs to 16 residues.

This clonotype was seen a few times. This chain's CDR3 is CASSPRGGGKDSGNTIYF. CDR3 in DNA: TGTGCCAGCAGCCCCCGGGGAGGGGGCAAAGACTCTGGAAACACCATATATTTT. This chain joins TRBV11-3 and TRBJ1-3; 7 nucleotides match TRBD1. Germline V CDR1 and CDR2: SGHNT, YENEEA. With V trimmed by 5 bases and J by 0 bases, 13 bases remained unmatched. This CDR3 has 18 residues.

A few counts support this clonotype. The chain has TRBV28 and TRBJ2-5; 8 nucleotides align to TRBD1. Germline trimming cut 6 bases from V and 4 bases from J; bases unmatched to any gene: 7. This CDR3 region has 14 residues. Germline V CDR1 and CDR2: MDHEN, SYDVKM. CDR3 nucleotide sequence: TGTGCCAGCAGGACCCCCAGGGGGCCAGAGACCCAGTACTTC. It specifies CASRTPRGPETQYF.

The sample holds many counts of this clonotype. V usage is TRBV7-2 and J usage is TRBJ2-1; 9 positions match TRBD2. The J segment lost 8 bases and the V segment lost 2 bases, leaving 13 bases of the junction unmatched. The CDR3 runs to 17 residues. Germline values: CDR1 SGHTA, CDR2 FQGNSA. In DNA, the CDR3 is TGTGCCAGCAGCTTATTTGGCGGGGGGGCTCTTAGCGATGAGCAGTTCTTC. Its translation: CASSLFGGGALSDEQFF.

This clonotype came up a few times. V and J are TRBV5-1 and TRBJ2-3; the match to TRBD1 covers 7 bases. The CDR3 length is 15 residues. Germline V lookup: CDR1 SGHRS, CDR2 YFSETQ. V shed 4 bases and J 0 bases; nucleotides not matched to a gene: 5. The CDR3 bases are TGCGCCAGCAGCGAGGGGGCCGGTAGCACAGATACGCAGTATTTT. It translates to CASSEGAGSTDTQYF.

This clonotype was counted between two and nine times. The chain has TRBV12-3 or TRBV12-4 and TRBJ2-1; 9 bases map to TRBD2. Trimming took 5 bases from V and 2 from J; bases not matched to a gene: 4. The CDR3 contains 15 residues. The CDR3 DNA reads TGTGCCAGCAGTCGGGCTAGCGGGACCTACAATGAGCAGTTCTTC. Protein sequence: CASSRASGTYNEQFF.

There are a few counts of this clonotype. This sequence joins TRBV15 and TRBJ2-2; no reliable D call. This CDR3 comprises 14 residues. Germline CDR1 and CDR2: LNHNV and YYDKDF (reference sequence). V was trimmed by 2 bases and J by 7 bases, leaving 11 bases between them. As DNA, the CDR3 is TGTGCCACCAGCAGACCGTCAACCGGCGGGGAGCTGTTTTTT. It translates to CATSRPSTGGELFF.

This clonotype was counted between two and nine times. The DNA for the CDR3 is TGCGCCAGCAGCCAAGGGGGACTATCGAGGGGCTACACCTTC. Translation gives CASSQGGLSRGYTF. The chain couples TRBV4-3 to TRBJ1-2; D might be TRBD1 (5 bases). CDR1 and CDR2 (germline): LGHNA, YSLEER. This CDR3 has 14 amino acids. V lost 1 base and J 8 bases, leaving 14 bases between the germline ends.

There are a few counts of this clonotype. This chain connects TRBV5-6 to TRBJ2-1, with TRBD1 matching 8 bases. With 6 bases clipped from V and 9 bases from J, the junction kept 8 bases outside the gene matches. The CDR3 is 13 amino acids. Germline V lookup: CDR1 SGHDT, CDR2 YYEEEE. Written as DNA, the CDR3 is TGTGCCAGCATAGTACAGGGGGGTGGTGAGCAGTTCTTC. The encoded protein is CASIVQGGGEQFF.

The chain links TRBV5-4 to TRBJ2-6; D is unresolved. The V end lost 4 bases, the J end lost 8 bases, and 7 bases lay between the germline ends. Germline V gene lookup returns CDR1 SGHNT and CDR2 YYREEE (reference sequence). This CDR3 is 12 amino acids long. The CDR3 region has the DNA TGTGCCAGCAGCGGGATGTCCAACGTCCTGACTTTC. Amino acid sequence: CASSGMSNVLTF.

Only a few counts were recorded for this clonotype. This chain uses TRBV7-9 with TRBJ2-2, with D tentatively TRBD2 (6 bases). V lost 1 base, J lost 6 bases, and 18 bases lay in between. CDR1 and CDR2 (germline): SEHNR, FQNEAQ (reference sequence). The CDR3 covers 17 residues. CDR3 residues: CASSLGNFREEAGELFF. In nucleotides, the CDR3 is TGTGCCAGCAGCTTAGGAAACTTCAGGGAGGAAGCCGGGGAGCTGTTTTTT.

This clonotype was detected a few times. The V and J genes are TRBV12-3 or TRBV12-4 and TRBJ1-1; D is possibly TRBD1 (5 bases). The CDR3 has 15 residues. V lost 1 base to trimming and J lost 1 base, with 10 bases between them. The CDR3 reads CASSLEGGANTEAFF. As DNA, the CDR3 is TGTGCCAGCAGTTTAGAGGGAGGGGCGAACACTGAAGCTTTCTTT.

This clonotype was seen at least ten times. This sequence joins TRBV7-2 and TRBJ1-6, with TRBD1 matching over 10 bases. The CDR3 loop spans 16 amino acids. V trimming: 4 bases; J trimming: 4 bases; junction bases outside the gene matches: 4. CDR1 and CDR2 (germline): SGHTA, FQGNSA. The CDR3 DNA reads as TGTGCCAGCAGCTCCGGGACAGGGGATTATAATTCACCCCTCCACTTT. Protein: CASSSGTGDYNSPLHF.

DNA for the CDR3: TGTGCCATCAGTGAATCCGGGACAGAGGATGGCTACACCTTC. This encodes CAISESGTEDGYTF. J is TRBJ1-2 and V is TRBV10-3; TRBD1 matches at 7 bases. The CDR3 is 14 residues long. Per the germline V gene, CDR1 is ENHRY and CDR2 is SYGVKD. The trim removed 3 bases at V and 6 bases at J, leaving 7 bases unmatched.

This rearrangement joins TRBV6-1 to TRBJ1-5; no firm D call. V dropped 2 bases and J dropped 2 bases, with 22 bases sitting between them. CDR1 is MNHNS and CDR2 is SASEGT in the germline V gene. The CDR3 extends over 19 amino acids. Here the CDR3 reads CASSESAGYVGLGNQPQHF. In DNA, the CDR3 is TGTGCCAGCAGTGAATCGGCGGGTTATGTGGGTCTGGGCAATCAGCCCCAGCATTTT.

This clonotype showed up just a few times. The chain joins TRBV10-3 to TRBJ1-5; 7 bases align to TRBD1. The J segment lost 3 bases and the V segment lost 5 bases, leaving 4 bases of the junction unmatched. The CDR3 extends over 14 amino acids. The germline CDR1 and CDR2 sequences are ENHRY and SYGVKD. The CDR3 DNA reads TGTGCCATCAGTCTAGACAGGGACAATCAGCCCCAGCATTTT. This translates into CAISLDRDNQPQHF.

This clonotype was recorded at least ten times. The chain combines TRBV12-3 or TRBV12-4 with TRBJ1-5, with 7 bases fitting TRBD1. V lost 5 bases and J lost 5; bases outside the gene matches: 9. This CDR3 is 15 amino acids long. In DNA, the CDR3 is TGTGCCAGCAGTCTAAACAGGGGTGGGGATCAGCCCCAGCATTTT. This sequence encodes CASSLNRGGDQPQHF.

DNA of the CDR3: TGTGCCAGCAGTTACGACGGGGGAAACACTGAAGCTTTCTTT. This translates into CASSYDGGNTEAFF. V and J are TRBV6-5 and TRBJ1-1; D is possibly TRBD1 (5 bases). The CDR3 totals 14 residues. In germline, CDR1 is MNHEY, CDR2 SVGAGI. V dropped 2 bases and J dropped 2 bases, with 9 bases sitting between them.

This clonotype appeared many times. This chain connects TRBV20-1 to TRBJ2-2, with TRBD1 identical over 10 bases. Germline V gene lookup returns CDR1 DFQATT and CDR2 SNEGSKA (reference sequence). The CDR3 has 14 residues. CDR3 sequence: CSTRGTGATGELFF. The CDR3 DNA sequence: TGCAGCACGAGGGGGACAGGGGCCACCGGGGAGCTGTTTTTT.

The chain couples TRBV7-9 to TRBJ2-1; D unclear. The length of the CDR3 is 17 residues. Trimming shortened V by 1 base and J by 0 bases, and 13 bases separated the two germline ends. The germline CDR1 and CDR2 sequences are SEHNR and FQNEAQ (reference sequence). Written as DNA, the CDR3 is TGTGCCAGCAGCTTAGTTATCCCGAGGAGCTCCTACAATGAGCAGTTCTTC. Translating it yields CASSLVIPRSSYNEQFF.

This clonotype was detected a few times. The chain employs TRBV18 and TRBJ1-5; tentatively, D is TRBD1 (5 bases). The CDR3 length is 15 residues. CDR1 KGHSH and CDR2 LQKENI come from the germline V gene. Trimming cost V 0 bases and J 5 bases, with 11 bases left between them. CDR3 protein: CASSPPDQGHQPQHF. In DNA, the CDR3 is TGTGCCAGCTCACCACCGGACCAGGGCCATCAGCCCCAGCATTTT.

The sample holds many counts of this clonotype. The chain links TRBV7-2 to TRBJ1-6; D unclear. Germline-derived CDR1 and CDR2 are SGHTA and FQGNSA. Trimming pared 1 base from V and 17 bases from J, leaving 15 bases between. The CDR3 is 13 residues long. Written as DNA, the CDR3 is TGTGCCAGCAGCTTAGATCCCCAGGTTTACATCCACTTT. Its protein product is CASSLDPQVYIHF.

This clonotype was seen at least ten times. The chain joins TRBV6-5 to TRBJ2-3; D call uncertain. Trimming left V 6 bases short and J 5 bases short, with 12 bases between. Per the germline V gene, CDR1 is MNHEY and CDR2 is SVGAGI. The CDR3 sequence is 13 residues long. The CDR3 coding sequence is TGTGCCAGCAGCCGAGGCCTCGGAGATACGCAGTATTTT. Translating gives CASSRGLGDTQYF.

This clonotype was picked up a small number of times. The V call is TRBV7-3, the J call TRBJ1-1; a weak D match, TRBD1 (5 bases). The CDR3 loop spans 13 amino acids. Germline V CDR1 and CDR2: SGHTA, FQGTGA. V was cut by 5 bases and J by 5 bases, with 12 bases left in between. The CDR3 DNA reads TGTGCCAGCAGCCAGGGAGGGACGACTGAAGCTTTCTTT. This sequence encodes CASSQGGTTEAFF.